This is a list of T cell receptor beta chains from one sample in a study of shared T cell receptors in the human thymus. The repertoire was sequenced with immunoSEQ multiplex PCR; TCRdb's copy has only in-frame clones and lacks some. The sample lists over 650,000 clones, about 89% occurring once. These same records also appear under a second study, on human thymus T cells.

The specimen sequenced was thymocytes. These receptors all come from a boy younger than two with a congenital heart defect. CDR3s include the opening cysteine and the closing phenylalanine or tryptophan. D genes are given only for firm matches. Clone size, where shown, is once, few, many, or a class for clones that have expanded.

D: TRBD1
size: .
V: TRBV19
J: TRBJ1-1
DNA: TGTGCCAGTAGTGGGGGACAGATGAACACTGAAGCTTTCTTT
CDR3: CASSGGQMNTEAFF

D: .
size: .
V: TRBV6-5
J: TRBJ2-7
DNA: TGTGCCAGCAGTTCGCAGGCAGTCCTCTACGAGCAGTACTTC
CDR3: CASSSQAVLYEQYF

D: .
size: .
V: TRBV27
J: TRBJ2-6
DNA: TGTGCCAGCAGTTCCATTAGCGGAACTGGGGCCAACGTCCTGACTTTC
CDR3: CASSSISGTGANVLTF

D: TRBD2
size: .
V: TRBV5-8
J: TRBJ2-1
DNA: TGTGCCAGCAGCACCGGGACTAGCGGCTACAATGAGCAGTTCTTC
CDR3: CASSTGTSGYNEQFF

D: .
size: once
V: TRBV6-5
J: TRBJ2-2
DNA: TGTGCCAGCAGTTATTTTAGCGGTAACACCGGGGAGCTGTTTTTT
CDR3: CASSYFSGNTGELFF

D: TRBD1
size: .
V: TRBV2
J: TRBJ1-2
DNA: TGTGCCAGCAGTGAAGGGACAGGAGAAGGCTACACCTTC
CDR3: CASSEGTGEGYTF

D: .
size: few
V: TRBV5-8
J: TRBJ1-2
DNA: TGTGCCAGCAGCTTGGCCGAGGGGGAAAACTATGGCTACACCTTC
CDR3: CASSLAEGENYGYTF

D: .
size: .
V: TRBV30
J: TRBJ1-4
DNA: TGTGCCTGGAGGACGGACACTTACGGGGAAAAACTGTTTTTT
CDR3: CAWRTDTYGEKLFF

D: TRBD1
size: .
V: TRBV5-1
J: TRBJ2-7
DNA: TGCGCCAGCAGCAGCAGACGGGACAGGGGGTCCTACGAGCAGTACTTC
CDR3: CASSSRRDRGSYEQYF

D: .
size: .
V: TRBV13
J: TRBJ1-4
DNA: TGTGCCAGCAGCCCCCGGACTGCAACTAATGAAAAACTGTTTTTT
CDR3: CASSPRTATNEKLFF

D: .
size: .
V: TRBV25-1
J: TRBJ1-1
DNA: TGTGCCAGCAGTGAATCGAGAGGGCGGTTCACTGAAGCTTTCTTT
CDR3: CASSESRGRFTEAFF

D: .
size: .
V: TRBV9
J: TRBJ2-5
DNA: TGTGCCAGCACGCACGGGCTAGCAGCGGAGACCCAGTACTTC
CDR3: CASTHGLAAETQYF

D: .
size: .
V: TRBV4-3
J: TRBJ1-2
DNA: TGCGCCAGCAGCCAAGGCGCAGGGCGCCCGGATGGCTACACCTTC
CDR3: CASSQGAGRPDGYTF

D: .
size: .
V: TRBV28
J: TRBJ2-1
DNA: TGTGCCAGCAGTTCGTCGACAGCTTTCTCCTACAATGAGCAGTTCTTC
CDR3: CASSSSTAFSYNEQFF

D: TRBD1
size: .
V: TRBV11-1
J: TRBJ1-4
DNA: TGTGCCAGCAGCTTAGGGGGAGGGACAGGAGATGAAAAACTGTTTTTT
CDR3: CASSLGGGTGDEKLFF

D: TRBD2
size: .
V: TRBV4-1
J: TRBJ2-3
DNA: TGCGCCAGCAGCCAAGGGATAAGACTAGCGGGGCCGCGGGATACGCAGTATTTT
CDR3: CASSQGIRLAGPRDTQYF

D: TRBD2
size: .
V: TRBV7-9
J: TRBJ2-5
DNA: TGTGCCAGCAGCTTGTTGGTAGCGGGGGCCCACGGAGAGACCCAGTACTTC
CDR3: CASSLLVAGAHGETQYF

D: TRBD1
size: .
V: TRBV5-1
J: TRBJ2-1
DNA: TGCGCCAGCAGCTTGAGGGGTCCCGACAGGGCTTACAATGAGCAGTTCTTC
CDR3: CASSLRGPDRAYNEQFF

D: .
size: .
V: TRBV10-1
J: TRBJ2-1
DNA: TGCGCCAGCAGTGAGTCGACCGGGGACTCATCCTACAATGAGCAGTTCTTC
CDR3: CASSESTGDSSYNEQFF

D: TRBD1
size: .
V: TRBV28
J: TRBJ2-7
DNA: TGTGCCAGCAGCCTGTCAGGGGGCAGGTCCTACGAGCAGTACTTC
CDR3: CASSLSGGRSYEQYF

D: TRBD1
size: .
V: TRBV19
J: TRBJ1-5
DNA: TGTGCCAGTAGTGAGACAGGGGTCCAGCCCCAGCATTTT
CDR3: CASSETGVQPQHF

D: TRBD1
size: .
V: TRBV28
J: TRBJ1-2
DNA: TGTGCCAGCAAAGCTTCGACAGGGGGTGGGGGCTACACCTTC
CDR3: CASKASTGGGGYTF

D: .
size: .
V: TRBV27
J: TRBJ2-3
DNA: TGTGCCAGCAGACCCAGACACAGGAGTAAAAGCACAGATACGCAGTATTTT
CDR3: CASRPRHRSKSTDTQYF

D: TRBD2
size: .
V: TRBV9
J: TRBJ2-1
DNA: TGTGCCAGCAGCGCTACTAGCGGGGGGGCTTTAGGCGAGCAGTTCTTC
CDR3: CASSATSGGALGEQFF

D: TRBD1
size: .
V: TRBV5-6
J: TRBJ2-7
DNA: TGTGCCAGCAGCTTAATTCCGGGACAGGGGGAAACCGAGCAGTACTTC
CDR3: CASSLIPGQGETEQYF

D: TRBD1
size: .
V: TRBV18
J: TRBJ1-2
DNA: TGTGCCAGCTCACGCCCCGAAACAACCCAGGGGGGACACTATGGCTACACCTTC
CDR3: CASSRPETTQGGHYGYTF

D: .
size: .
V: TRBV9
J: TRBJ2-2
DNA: TGTGCCAGCAGCGTAGCTCTCACTACCCCAATCGGGGATCTCGGGGAGCTGTTTTTT
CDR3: CASSVALTTPIGDLGELFF

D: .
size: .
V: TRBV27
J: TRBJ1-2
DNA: TGTGCCAGTAAGACAGGCTGGAACTATGGCTACACCTTC
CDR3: CASKTGWNYGYTF

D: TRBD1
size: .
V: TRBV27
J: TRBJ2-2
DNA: TGTGCCAGCAGTCAGGGGACAGGGGGTTACACCGGGGAGCTGTTTTTT
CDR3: CASSQGTGGYTGELFF

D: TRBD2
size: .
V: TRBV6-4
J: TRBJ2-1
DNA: TGTGCCAGCAGTGATAGCGGGAGGGCGGGTAATGAGCAGTTCTTC
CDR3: CASSDSGRAGNEQFF

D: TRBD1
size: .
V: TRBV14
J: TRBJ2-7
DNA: TGTGCCAGCAGCCGGGACAGGGACCACGAGCAGTACTTC
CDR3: CASSRDRDHEQYF

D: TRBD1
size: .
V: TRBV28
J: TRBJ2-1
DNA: TGTGCCAGCAGTTTGGGCAGGGGGTCCTACAATGAGCAGTTCTTC
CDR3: CASSLGRGSYNEQFF

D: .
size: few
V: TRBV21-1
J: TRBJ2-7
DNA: TGTGCCAGCAGCAAAGAACGCCAGGGGGACCCCAGATACGAGCAGTACTTC
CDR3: CASSKERQGDPRYEQYF

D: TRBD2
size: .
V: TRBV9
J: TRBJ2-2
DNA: TGTGCCAGCAGCGCGGGGGGGTGGGAAGGGCGGAACACCGGGGAGCTGTTTTTT
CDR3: CASSAGGWEGRNTGELFF

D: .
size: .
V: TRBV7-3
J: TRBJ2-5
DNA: TGTGCCAGCAGCTTATACAGCCAAGAGACCCAGTACTTC
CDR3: CASSLYSQETQYF

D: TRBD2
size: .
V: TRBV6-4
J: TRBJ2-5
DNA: TGTGCCAGCAGTGACGGGACTAGAGGGACCCAGTACTTC
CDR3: CASSDGTRGTQYF

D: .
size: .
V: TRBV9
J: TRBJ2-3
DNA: TGTGCCAGCAGCGTAGTGGCAGGGGGGCACTCAGCAGATACGCAGTATTTT
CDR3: CASSVVAGGHSADTQYF

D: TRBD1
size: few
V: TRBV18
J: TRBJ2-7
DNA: TGTGCCAGCTCACCCCCAGGGGGTCCCGAGCAGTACTTC
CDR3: CASSPPGGPEQYF

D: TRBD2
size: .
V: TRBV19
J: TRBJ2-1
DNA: TGTGCCAGTAGTGCCCGGGGGGGTGAGCAGTTCTTC
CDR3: CASSARGGEQFF

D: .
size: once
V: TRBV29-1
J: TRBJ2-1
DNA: TGCAGCGTTTCGCCTAACCCGAGCTCCTACAATGAGCAGTTCTTC
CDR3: CSVSPNPSSYNEQFF

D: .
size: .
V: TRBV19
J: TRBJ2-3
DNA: TGTGCCAGTAGTATGCGGACAGCAGATACGCAGTATTTT
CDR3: CASSMRTADTQYF

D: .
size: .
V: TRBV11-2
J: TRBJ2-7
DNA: TGTGCCAGCAGCTTAGTATTGGGGGGCTCCTACGAGCAGTACTTC
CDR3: CASSLVLGGSYEQYF

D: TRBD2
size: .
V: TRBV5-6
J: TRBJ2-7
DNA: TGTGCCAGCAGCTTTCGACTAGCGGGATATGACGAGCAGTACTTC
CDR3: CASSFRLAGYDEQYF

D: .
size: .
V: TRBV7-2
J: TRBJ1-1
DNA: TGTGCCAGCAGCTTCAGGGGAAGGAACACTGAAGCTTTCTTT
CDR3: CASSFRGRNTEAFF

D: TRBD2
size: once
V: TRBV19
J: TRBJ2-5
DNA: TGTGCCAGTAGCGCGGGACTAGCGTACGCGGGGACCCAGTACTTC
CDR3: CASSAGLAYAGTQYF

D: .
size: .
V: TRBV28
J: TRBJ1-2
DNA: TGTGCCAGCAGTTCCCCTTGGGGCAGGGAGGACTACTATGGCTACACCTTC
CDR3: CASSSPWGREDYYGYTF

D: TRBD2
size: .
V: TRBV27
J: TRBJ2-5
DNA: TGTGCCAGCAGTTCCCCCTTGGAGGTAGCGGGGGGGCAGGAGACCCAGTACTTC
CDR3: CASSSPLEVAGGQETQYF

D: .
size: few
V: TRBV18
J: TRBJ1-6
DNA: TGTGCCAGCTCACCATTGGCATCAAATTCACCCCTCCACTTT
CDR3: CASSPLASNSPLHF

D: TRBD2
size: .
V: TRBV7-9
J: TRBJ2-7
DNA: TGTGCCAGCAGCTTCATTTTCGATGGGCGGGAGAGACGATACGAGCAGTACTTC
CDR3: CASSFIFDGRERRYEQYF

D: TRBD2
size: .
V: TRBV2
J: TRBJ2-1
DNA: TGTGCCAGCATCCCCTCGACTAGCGTTCCCTACAATGAGCAGTTCTTC
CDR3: CASIPSTSVPYNEQFF

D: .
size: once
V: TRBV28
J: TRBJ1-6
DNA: TGTGCCAGCAGCCTAGGGGGGGCACCCCTCCACTTT
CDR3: CASSLGGAPLHF